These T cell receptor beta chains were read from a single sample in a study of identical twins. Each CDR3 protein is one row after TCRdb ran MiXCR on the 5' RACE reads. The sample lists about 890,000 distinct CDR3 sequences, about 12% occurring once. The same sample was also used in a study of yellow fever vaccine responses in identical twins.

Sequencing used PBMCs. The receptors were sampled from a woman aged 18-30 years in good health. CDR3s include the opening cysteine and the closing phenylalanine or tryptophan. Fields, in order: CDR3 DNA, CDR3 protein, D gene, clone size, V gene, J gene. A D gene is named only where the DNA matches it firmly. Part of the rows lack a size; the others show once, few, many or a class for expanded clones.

CDR3 DNA: TGCGCCAGCAGCAGGGCGGGAGGGACCACAGATACGCAGTATTTT; CDR3 protein: CASSRAGGTTDTQYF; D gene: TRBD2; clone size: few; V gene: TRBV5-1; J gene: TRBJ2-3
CDR3 DNA: TGTGCGGCGGGGGGAACCTACGAGCAGTACTTC; CDR3 protein: CAAGGTYEQYF; D gene: TRBD2; clone size: many; V gene: TRBV15; J gene: TRBJ2-7
CDR3 DNA: TGCAGCGTCACCTCGGGACTAGTATACAATGAGCAGTTCTTC; CDR3 protein: CSVTSGLVYNEQFF; D gene: TRBD2; clone size: few; V gene: TRBV29-1; J gene: TRBJ2-1
CDR3 DNA: TGTGCCAGCAGACAACAGAACCAAGAGACCCAGTACTTC; CDR3 protein: CASRQQNQETQYF; D gene: NA; clone size: NA; V gene: TRBV12-3/TRBV12-4; J gene: TRBJ2-5
CDR3 DNA: TGTGCCAGCTTGGGGGGACCTGAAGCTTTCTTT; CDR3 protein: CASLGGPEAFF; D gene: NA; clone size: few; V gene: TRBV2; J gene: TRBJ1-1
CDR3 DNA: TGTGCCAGCAAGGGGGTAACTGAAGCTTTCTTT; CDR3 protein: CASKGVTEAFF; D gene: NA; clone size: NA; V gene: TRBV12-3/TRBV12-4; J gene: TRBJ1-1
CDR3 DNA: TGTGCCAGCAGTAAAAGAATCGGGACAAGCCTTTCTGGGGCCAACGTCCTGACTTTC; CDR3 protein: CASSKRIGTSLSGANVLTF; D gene: NA; clone size: few; V gene: TRBV7-3; J gene: TRBJ2-6
CDR3 DNA: TGTGCCAGCAGCGATGGGACTAGCGGGAGTAATGAGCAGTTCTTC; CDR3 protein: CASSDGTSGSNEQFF; D gene: TRBD2; clone size: many; V gene: TRBV5-4; J gene: TRBJ2-1
CDR3 DNA: TGTGCCAGCAGCCTTCCTAGGGGGTCCTACAATGAGCAGTTCTTC; CDR3 protein: CASSLPRGSYNEQFF; D gene: NA; clone size: many; V gene: TRBV7-9; J gene: TRBJ2-1
CDR3 DNA: TGTGCCAGTAGTATCCCCCTTGGCGTGCACACCGGGGAGCTGTTTTTT; CDR3 protein: CASSIPLGVHTGELFF; D gene: NA; clone size: NA; V gene: TRBV19; J gene: TRBJ2-2
CDR3 DNA: TGTGCCAGCAGTTTACTTTTGTACGGGGAGCTGTTTTTT; CDR3 protein: CASSLLLYGELFF; D gene: NA; clone size: many; V gene: TRBV12-3/TRBV12-4; J gene: TRBJ2-2
CDR3 DNA: TGTGCCAGCAGTGAAGAGGTAAAACTGTTTTTT; CDR3 protein: CASSEEVKLFF; D gene: NA; clone size: many; V gene: TRBV25-1; J gene: TRBJ1-4
CDR3 DNA: TGCAGTGCTAGGGAGTTTCTAGCGGGAGGCAGCGAGCAGTACTTC; CDR3 protein: CSAREFLAGGSEQYF; D gene: TRBD2; clone size: few; V gene: TRBV20-1; J gene: TRBJ2-7
CDR3 DNA: TGTGCCAGCAGTTGGGGGACTAGCGGGGACAATGAGCAGTTCTTC; CDR3 protein: CASSWGTSGDNEQFF; D gene: TRBD2; clone size: few; V gene: TRBV12-3/TRBV12-4; J gene: TRBJ2-1
CDR3 DNA: TGCGCCAGCAGCTTGGCCACTAGCGGAGCTAGCACAGATACGCAGTATTTT; CDR3 protein: CASSLATSGASTDTQYF; D gene: TRBD2; clone size: NA; V gene: TRBV5-1; J gene: TRBJ2-3
CDR3 DNA: TGTGCCAGCAGCTTAGCCGGGACAGGGGCGCTTTATACAGATACGCAGTATTTT; CDR3 protein: CASSLAGTGALYTDTQYF; D gene: TRBD1; clone size: NA; V gene: TRBV7-2; J gene: TRBJ2-3
CDR3 DNA: TGCAGCGTTGTCGGGGAGCCCTCCTACAATGAGCAGTTCTTC; CDR3 protein: CSVVGEPSYNEQFF; D gene: NA; clone size: few; V gene: TRBV29-1; J gene: TRBJ2-1
CDR3 DNA: TGTGCCAGCCCCAACCCAATTTGGGGGGACAGTGAAGCTTTCTTT; CDR3 protein: CASPNPIWGDSEAFF; D gene: TRBD1; clone size: NA; V gene: TRBV28; J gene: TRBJ1-1
CDR3 DNA: TGTGCCATCAGTGAACTCCCTTGGGAGCTGTTTTTT; CDR3 protein: CAISELPWELFF; D gene: NA; clone size: NA; V gene: TRBV10-3; J gene: TRBJ2-2
CDR3 DNA: TGTGCCAGCAGTGAAGCTGGGGTAGCCCTCCACTTT; CDR3 protein: CASSEAGVALHF; D gene: NA; clone size: NA; V gene: TRBV6-1; J gene: TRBJ1-6
CDR3 DNA: TGTGCCAGCAGCACACGGGACAGGGGAGGGGACACTGAAGCTTTCTTT; CDR3 protein: CASSTRDRGGDTEAFF; D gene: TRBD1; clone size: NA; V gene: TRBV3-1; J gene: TRBJ1-1
CDR3 DNA: TGCGCCAGCAGCCAAGATCAGGGGTCGATAAACACTGAAGCTTTCTTT; CDR3 protein: CASSQDQGSINTEAFF; D gene: NA; clone size: few; V gene: TRBV4-1; J gene: TRBJ1-1
CDR3 DNA: TGTGCCAGCGGGGACACCATATATTTT; CDR3 protein: CASGDTIYF; D gene: NA; clone size: few; V gene: TRBV7-9; J gene: TRBJ1-3
CDR3 DNA: TGCAGTGCTAGCGTAACCGGGCTCGGGGCAGATACGCAGTATTTT; CDR3 protein: CSASVTGLGADTQYF; D gene: NA; clone size: few; V gene: TRBV20-1; J gene: TRBJ2-3
CDR3 DNA: TGTGCTAGTGTCGGGAGTGCGACCTACAATGAGCAGTTCTTC; CDR3 protein: CASVGSATYNEQFF; D gene: NA; clone size: few; V gene: TRBV12-5; J gene: TRBJ2-1
CDR3 DNA: TGTGCCAGCAGTAGACAGGGACGCTATGGCTACACCTTC; CDR3 protein: CASSRQGRYGYTF; D gene: TRBD1; clone size: many; V gene: TRBV6-6; J gene: TRBJ1-2
CDR3 DNA: TGTGCCAGCAGCCCGCGGGCGACAGGGTCCACCCAGTACTTC; CDR3 protein: CASSPRATGSTQYF; D gene: TRBD1; clone size: many; V gene: TRBV12-3/TRBV12-4; J gene: TRBJ2-5
CDR3 DNA: TGTGCCAGCAGTTTTATCACCCCCGCGAACACCGGGGAGCTGTTTTTT; CDR3 protein: CASSFITPANTGELFF; D gene: NA; clone size: few; V gene: TRBV28; J gene: TRBJ2-2
CDR3 DNA: TGTGCCAGCTCACCACGCATCGACAACACTGAAGCTTTCTTT; CDR3 protein: CASSPRIDNTEAFF; D gene: NA; clone size: few; V gene: TRBV18; J gene: TRBJ1-1